Below are 21 T cell receptor beta chains sequenced from a single sample in a study of blood T cell repertoires in COVID-19. The assay was immunoSEQ multiplex PCR, and TCRdb's table has in-frame clones only and misses some. In the table there are some 330,000 clones, 65% to 90% of which are singletons. The sample taken for sequencing was PBMCs or T cells enriched from blood (not recorded which). These receptors all stem from a man aged 30-40 years who had recovered from COVID-19.

The chain uses TRBV5-1 and TRBJ2-7; 10 bases match TRBD1. The CDR3 consists of 15 residues. The germline gives CDR1 SGHRS, CDR2 YFSETQ. Losses at the gene ends were 1 base for V and 4 bases for J; bases not matched to a gene: 5. The CDR3 nucleotides read TGCGCCAGCAGCTTGTACGGGACAGGGGTATACGAGCAGTACTTC. Translation gives CASSLYGTGVYEQYF.

V and J are TRBV29-1 and TRBJ2-2; a weak D match, TRBD2 (5 bases). Germline CDR1 and CDR2: SQVTM and ANQGSEA. V was trimmed by 3 bases and J by 7 bases, leaving 6 bases between them. The CDR3 spans 11 residues. CDR3 coding DNA: TGCAGCGTTGAGGAGGTCGGGGAGCTGTTTTTT. Translated: CSVEEVGELFF.

This chain links TRBV14 with TRBJ2-7; TRBD1 agrees at 12 bases. Germline V gene data show CDR1 as SGHDN and CDR2 as FVKESK. The CDR3 runs 17 residues. The V segment lost 5 bases and the J segment 2 bases; nucleotides outside the gene matches: 10. Here the CDR3 DNA reads TGTGCCAGCAGCGAAGGGACAGGGGGCGCTAATCCCTACGAGCAGTACTTC. Amino acids: CASSEGTGGANPYEQYF.

The chain uses TRBV30 and TRBJ2-3; 10 bases fit TRBD1. V lost 2 bases and J lost 3; bases outside the gene matches: 2. CDR1 is GTSNPN, CDR2 SVGIG, per germline (reference sequence). The CDR3 has 14 residues. For the CDR3, the DNA is TGTGCCTGGAGTTGGGGACAGGGGACAGATACGCAGTATTTT. This gives the protein CAWSWGQGTDTQYF.

The rearrangement links TRBV7-6 to TRBJ2-2; TRBD1 is a possible D gene (5 bases). Germline CDR1 and CDR2: SGHVS and FNYEAQ. Between the trimmed V and J ends, which lost 0 bases and 6 bases, there was a span of 17 bases. The CDR3 has 17 amino acids. The CDR3 nucleotides are TGTGCCAGCAGCTTAGCTGCGACAGATGTCGTAGCCGGGGAGCTGTTTTTT. This codes for CASSLAATDVVAGELFF.

This chain joins TRBV27 and TRBJ2-7, with TRBD1 matching over 9 bases. The CDR3 spans 14 residues. Germline V lookup: CDR1 MNHEY, CDR2 SMNVEV (reference sequence). The J segment lost 3 bases and the V segment lost 7 bases, leaving 7 bases of the junction unmatched. DNA for the CDR3: TGTGCCAGCACCCAGACAGGGGGATTCTACGAGCAGTACTTC. Translating it yields CASTQTGGFYEQYF.

This clone showed up just once. The genes are TRBV28 and TRBJ1-1; a weak D match, TRBD1 (6 bases). Per germline, CDR1 MDHEN and CDR2 SYDVKM. Trimming removed 6 bases from V and 10 bases from J, with 15 bases in between. The CDR3 covers 12 residues. The CDR3 DNA reads as TGTGCCAGCAGCTATGGGGGGGCTGGAGCTTTCTTT. It translates to CASSYGGAGAFF.

The V call is TRBV29-1, the J call TRBJ1-2; D not resolved. CDR1 and CDR2 from the germline V gene are SQVTM and ANQGSEA. Trimming pared 1 base from V and 1 base from J, leaving 13 bases between. The CDR3 consists of 15 residues. The CDR3 bases are TGCAGCGTTGAAGGTGGCAGATCAAATAACTATGGCTACACCTTC. Translation gives CSVEGGRSNNYGYTF.

The chain employs TRBV5-6 and TRBJ2-5; TRBD2 matches at 13 bases. The CDR3 is 16 amino acids. Losses at the gene ends were 4 bases for V and 5 bases for J; bases not matched to a gene: 8. CDR1 is SGHDT, CDR2 YYEEEE, per germline. CDR3 in DNA: TGTGCCAGCAGCGGGGGACTAGCGGGGCTTCGGGAGACCCAGTACTTC. Protein sequence: CASSGGLAGLRETQYF.

As for this clone: An end of the junction does not agree with germline; a read error may underlie this. This chain links TRBV4-1 with TRBJ2-7; 10 nucleotides agree with TRBD1. Germline CDR1 and CDR2: MGHRA and YSYEKL. The CDR3 is 13 residues long. Here the CDR3 DNA reads TGCGCCAGCAGCCAAGATCTTGGGGGACAGGGGAACTTC. It yields the protein CASSQDLGGQGNF.

This sequence joins TRBV24-1 and TRBJ2-6; no clear D gene. Trimming removed 8 bases from V and 0 bases from J, with 10 bases in between. This CDR3 comprises 15 residues. Germline V gene sequence: CDR1 KGHDR, CDR2 SFDVKD. CDR3 bases: TGTGCCACCAATAACCCGGGCTCTGGGGCCAACGTCCTGACTTTC. Translated, it gives CATNNPGSGANVLTF.

The chain employs TRBV28 and TRBJ1-5, with 8 bases matching TRBD1. This CDR3 contains 17 residues. Losses at the gene ends were 3 bases for V and 6 bases for J; bases not matched to a gene: 13. CDR1 and CDR2 from the germline V gene are MDHEN and SYDVKM. DNA of the CDR3: TGTGCCAGCAGTTTCCCTGGACGCCCAGGGGGCGTTCAGCCCCAGCATTTT. Translated, it gives CASSFPGRPGGVQPQHF.

This clone was observed once. The chain is built from TRBV10-2 and TRBJ2-7, with TRBD1 identical over 7 bases. The CDR3 covers 14 residues. Germline V gene sequence: CDR1 WSHSY, CDR2 SAAADI. V gave up 0 bases and J gave up 3 bases; unmatched junction bases: 2. CDR3: CASSESGQVYEQYF. The CDR3 DNA sequence: TGCGCCAGCAGTGAGTCCGGACAGGTCTACGAGCAGTACTTC.

The sample holds one count of this clone. The chain carries TRBV11-2 and TRBJ2-2; 12 nucleotides align to TRBD1. J was trimmed by 5 bases and V by 6 bases; bases with no gene match: 7. The CDR3 is made up of 16 amino acids. The germline CDR1 and CDR2 sequences are SGHAT and FQNNGV. DNA of the CDR3: TGTGCCAGCAGGCTACCGGGACAGGGGGCTACCGGGGAGCTGTTTTTT. Residues: CASRLPGQGATGELFF.

This chain uses TRBV5-5 with TRBJ2-5; weak D call: TRBD2 (6 bases). The CDR3 spans 15 residues. Trimming removed 0 bases at V and 1 base at J, with 10 bases between. Germline CDR1 reads SGHKS; CDR2 reads YYEKEE (reference sequence). CDR3 in amino acids: CASSLDSSAQETQYF. The CDR3, as DNA: TGTGCCAGCAGCTTGGATTCTAGCGCCCAAGAGACCCAGTACTTC.

The rearrangement links TRBV10-3 to TRBJ1-1; D is unresolved. The CDR3 spans 13 residues. The ends were cut back, 8 bases at V and 2 bases at J, with 12 bases in the middle. Germline CDR1 reads ENHRY; CDR2 reads SYGVKD. Written as DNA, the CDR3 is TGTGCCATCCGCCAGGATCTAAACACTGAAGCTTTCTTT. Its translation: CAIRQDLNTEAFF.

This chain connects TRBV5-4 to TRBJ2-7, with TRBD2 matching over 11 bases. Looked up from germline, CDR1 is SGHNT and CDR2 is YYREEE (reference sequence). Trimming at V came to 0 bases and at J to 4 bases, leaving 3 bases not matched to a gene. The CDR3 runs 15 residues. The CDR3 protein is CASSLVTSGSYEQYF. The DNA for the CDR3 is TGTGCCAGCAGCTTGGTAACTAGCGGGAGTTACGAGCAGTACTTC.

V gene TRBV5-1 combines with J gene TRBJ1-3, with a possible D match to TRBD1 (6 bases). The CDR3 covers 13 residues. The germline V gene encodes CDR1 SGHRS and CDR2 YFSETQ. V shed 1 base and J shed 4 bases, with 6 bases lying between them. The CDR3 DNA is TGCGCCAGCAGCTTGCAGGGGGGAAACACCATATATTTT. Its protein is CASSLQGGNTIYF.

This clone was recorded only once. V is TRBV27 and J is TRBJ1-2; 12 bases fit TRBD1. This CDR3 has 14 amino acids. V shed 4 bases, J shed 8 bases, and the junction held 5 bases outside the gene matches. Germline V gene sequence: CDR1 MNHEY, CDR2 SMNVEV (reference sequence). The DNA for the CDR3 is TGTGCCAGCAGTTCGGGACAGGGGGCGAGGGGCTACACCTTC. This sequence encodes CASSSGQGARGYTF.

This rearrangement joins TRBV11-2 to TRBJ1-1, with D unclear. The ends were cut back, 5 bases at V and 4 bases at J, with 11 bases in the middle. The CDR3 totals 13 residues. Looked up from germline, CDR1 is SGHAT and CDR2 is FQNNGV. This chain's CDR3 is CASSPLYSTEAFF. The CDR3 DNA is TGTGCCAGCAGCCCCCTTTATAGCACTGAAGCTTTCTTT.

The chain joins TRBV5-4 to TRBJ2-1, with 11 nucleotides matching TRBD2. There are 15 residues in the CDR3. The ends lost 5 bases at V and 7 bases at J; junction bases unmatched: 8. Germline V gene data show CDR1 as SGHNT and CDR2 as YYREEE (reference sequence). CDR3 bases: TGTGCCAGCAGTTACTCTAGCGGGAGGCAAAATGAGCAGTTCTTC. It yields the protein CASSYSSGRQNEQFF.